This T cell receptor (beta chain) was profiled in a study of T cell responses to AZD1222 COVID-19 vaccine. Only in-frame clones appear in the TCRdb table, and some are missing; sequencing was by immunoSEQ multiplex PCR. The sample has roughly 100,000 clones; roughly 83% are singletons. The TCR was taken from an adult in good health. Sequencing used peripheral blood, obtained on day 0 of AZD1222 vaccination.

The CDR3 region has the DNA TGTGCCAGCAGCTTGGGGCTAGCGGGAATCGGGGAGCTGTTTTTT. Residues: CASSLGLAGIGELFF. The chain combines TRBV5-4 with TRBJ2-2; TRBD2 aligns across 9 bases. The CDR3 covers 15 residues. Germline V CDR1 and CDR2: SGHNT, YYREEE (reference sequence). J was trimmed by 7 bases and V by 0 bases; bases with no gene match: 4.